The present T cell receptor beta chain was sequenced within a study of cytomegalovirus exposure and HLA in healthy donors. From germline, CDR1 is MNHNS and CDR2 SASEGT. This CDR3 has 11 amino acids. V lost 8 bases to trimming and J lost 4 bases, with 6 bases between them. A multiplex PCR was run with 60 Vbeta primers and 13 Jbeta primers. Assay used: immunoSEQ multiplex PCR; TCRdb lists only in-frame clones, some missing. The table records some 140,000 clones, roughly 80% of them present only once. The clonotype originates from a man aged 30-40 years in good health and CMV-seropositive. This rearrangement joins TRBV6-1 to TRBJ1-3; D unclear. Sequences were obtained from PBMCs. Here the CDR3 reads CASSVGNTIYF. CDR3 bases: TGTGCCAGCTCGGTGGGAAACACCATATATTTT.